Following are 12 T cell receptor beta chains from one sample sequenced in a study of CD8+CD57+ T cells in acquired aplastic anemia. Patients chosen for sequencing had CD8+CD57+ cells that had expanded, as shown by flow cytometry. Both TCR beta VDJ combination and CDR3 sequence profiling were carried out. Genomic DNA was the template for this profiling. A single record per CDR3 protein comes from TCRdb applying MiXCR to the reads. The table has around 180,000 distinct CDR3 sequences, around 50% seen once. Sequences were obtained from sorted CD4+, CD8+, or CD8+CD57+ T cells (not recorded which) from PBMCs. The origin of the receptors is a human donor with aplastic anemia.

J is TRBJ2-5 and V is TRBV2, with D tentatively TRBD2 (6 bases). Per germline, CDR1 SNHLY and CDR2 FYNNEI. V was shortened by 7 bases and J by 1 base, with 16 bases between the two germline ends. This CDR3 spans 15 amino acids. The CDR3 loop reads CASTRGSGVQETQYF. DNA for the CDR3: TGTGCCAGCACCCGGGGTAGCGGCGTCCAAGAGACCCAGTACTTC.

V is TRBV24-1 and J is TRBJ2-1, with 10 positions matching TRBD2. CDR1 KGHDR and CDR2 SFDVKD come from the germline V gene. J was trimmed by 2 bases and V by 4 bases; bases with no gene match: 4. This CDR3 comprises 16 residues. For the CDR3, the DNA is TGTGCCACCAGTGACCTTAGCGGGAGGACCTACAATGAGCAGTTCTTC. Translation gives CATSDLSGRTYNEQFF.

This chain links TRBV7-2 with TRBJ2-5; D unclear. Trimming took 7 bases from V and 2 from J, leaving 5 bases between them. Germline CDR1 reads SGHTA; CDR2 reads FQGNSA. The CDR3 totals 11 residues. CDR3 nucleotide sequence: TGTGCCAGCAAGGAACAAGAGACCCAGTACTTC. Residues: CASKEQETQYF.

This clonotype was picked up many times. The V gene is TRBV4-2, the J gene TRBJ2-5; the match to TRBD2 covers 7 bases. V was pared by 0 bases and J by 5 bases, with 9 bases of the junction left unmatched. There are 16 residues in the CDR3. CDR1 and CDR2 from the germline V gene are LGHNA and YNFKEQ. Here the CDR3 DNA reads TGTGCCAGCAGCCAAGAAAGTGGGGGGGAGGGGGAGACCCAGTACTTC. Amino acid sequence: CASSQESGGEGETQYF.

The chain uses TRBV9 and TRBJ2-1; no reliable D call. Germline loops: CDR1 SGDLS, CDR2 YYNGEE. The V end lost 2 bases, the J end lost 0 bases, and 6 bases lay between the germline ends. The CDR3 is made up of 14 amino acids. The CDR3, as DNA: TGTGCCAGCAGCGTTGGTAGCTCCTACAATGAGCAGTTCTTC. It is translated as CASSVGSSYNEQFF.

The genes are TRBV10-1 and TRBJ1-5, with D perhaps matching TRBD1 (5 bases). Trimming took 0 bases from V and 4 from J, leaving 13 bases between them. The CDR3 is 16 amino acids. CDR1 and CDR2 from the germline V gene are WNHNN and SYGVQD (reference sequence). The CDR3 DNA reads as TGCGCCAGCAGTGAGTCCCCAGGGTCAACTAATCAGCCCCAGCATTTT. Its translation: CASSESPGSTNQPQHF.

The chain employs TRBV5-6 and TRBJ2-7; no reliable D call. The CDR3 spans 13 residues. Germline lookup yields CDR1 SGHDT and CDR2 YYEEEE. Trimming removed 1 base from V and 2 bases from J, with 7 bases in between. The CDR3 coding sequence is TGTGCCAGCAGCTTGAGGTTCACCTACGAGCAGTACTTC. It translates to CASSLRFTYEQYF.

To note about this clonotype: An end of the junction differs from the germline gene, which may be a read error. The CDR3 reads CAINDRDREYNEQFF. In DNA, the CDR3 is TGTGCTATCAATGACCGGGACAGGGAGTACAACGAGCAGTTCTTC. This chain uses TRBV10-3 with TRBJ2-1, with 9 bases that match TRBD1. Germline CDR1 ENHRY, CDR2 SYGVKD. CDR3 length: 15 residues.

The genes are TRBV2 and TRBJ1-6; D is perhaps TRBD1 (6 bases). The CDR3 is made up of 13 amino acids. Trimming cost V 7 bases and J 6 bases, with 10 bases left between them. Germline V gene data show CDR1 as SNHLY and CDR2 as FYNNEI. CDR3 nucleotides: TGTGCCAGCAAGACAGGTTTTAATTCACCCCTCCACTTT. It encodes CASKTGFNSPLHF.

This clonotype was detected many times. The chain recombines TRBV5-6 with TRBJ2-3; a possible D gene is TRBD2 (7 bases). Between the trimmed V and J ends, which lost 3 bases and 2 bases, there was a span of 13 bases. Per the germline V gene, CDR1 is SGHDT and CDR2 is YYEEEE. The CDR3 runs to 15 residues. The CDR3 nucleotides read TGTGCCAGCAGCTGGGAGGGGGGCCCCACAGATACGCAGTATTTT. Translated, it gives CASSWEGGPTDTQYF.

The rearrangement uses TRBV30 and TRBJ2-5; D may be TRBD2 (6 bases). CDR1 is GTSNPN, CDR2 SVGIG, per germline (reference sequence). Trimming took 8 bases from V and 5 from J, leaving 12 bases between them. The CDR3 extends over 11 amino acids. The CDR3 sequence: CAGGVGETQYF. Here the CDR3 DNA reads TGTGCCGGAGGGGTTGGGGAGACCCAGTACTTC.

This clonotype has a count of ten or more. V usage is TRBV5-1 and J usage is TRBJ2-3; D unresolved. There are 15 residues in the CDR3. The germline gives CDR1 SGHRS, CDR2 YFSETQ. V was cut by 0 bases and J by 2 bases, with 10 bases left in between. The CDR3: CASSLEGRPTDTQYF. The CDR3 nucleotides read TGCGCCAGCAGCTTGGAGGGTCGCCCCACAGATACGCAGTATTTT. Supplemented by reference TRBV5-1 and TRBJ2-3, the full variable domain reads KAGVTQTPRYLIKTRGQQVTLSCSPISGHRSVSWYQQTPGQGLQFLFEYFSETQRNKGNFPGRFSGRQFSNSRSEMNVSTLELGDSALYLCASSLEGRPTDTQYFGPGTRLTVL.